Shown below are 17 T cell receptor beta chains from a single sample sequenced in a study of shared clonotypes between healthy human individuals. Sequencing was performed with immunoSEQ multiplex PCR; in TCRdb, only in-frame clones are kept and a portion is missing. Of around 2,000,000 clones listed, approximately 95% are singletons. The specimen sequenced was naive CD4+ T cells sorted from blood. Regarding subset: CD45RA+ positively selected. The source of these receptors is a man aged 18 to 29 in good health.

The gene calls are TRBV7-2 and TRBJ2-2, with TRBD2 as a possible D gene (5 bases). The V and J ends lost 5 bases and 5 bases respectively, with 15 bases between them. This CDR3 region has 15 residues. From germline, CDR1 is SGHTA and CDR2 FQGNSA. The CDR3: CASSPYRTGTGELFF. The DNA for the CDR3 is TGTGCCAGCAGCCCGTATCGGACGGGAACCGGGGAGCTGTTTTTT.

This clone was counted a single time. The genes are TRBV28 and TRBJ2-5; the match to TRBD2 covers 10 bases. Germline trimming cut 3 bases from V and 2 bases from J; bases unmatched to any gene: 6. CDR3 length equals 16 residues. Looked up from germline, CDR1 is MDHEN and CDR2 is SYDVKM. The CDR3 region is CASSFHGLAEQETQYF. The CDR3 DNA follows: TGTGCCAGCAGTTTTCACGGACTAGCGGAACAAGAGACCCAGTACTTC.

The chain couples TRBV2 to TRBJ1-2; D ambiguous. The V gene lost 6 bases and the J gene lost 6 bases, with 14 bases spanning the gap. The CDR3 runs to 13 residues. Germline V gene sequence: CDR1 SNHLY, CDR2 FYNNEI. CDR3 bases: TGTGCCAGCAGCGCAGGAGGCTGGAATGGCTACACCTTC. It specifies CASSAGGWNGYTF.

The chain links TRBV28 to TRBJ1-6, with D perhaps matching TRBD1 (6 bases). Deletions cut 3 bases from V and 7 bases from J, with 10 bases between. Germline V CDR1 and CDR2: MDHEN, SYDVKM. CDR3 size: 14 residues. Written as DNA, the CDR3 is TGTGCCAGCAGTTTCGGCGGGGGCAATTCACCCCTCCACTTT. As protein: CASSFGGGNSPLHF.

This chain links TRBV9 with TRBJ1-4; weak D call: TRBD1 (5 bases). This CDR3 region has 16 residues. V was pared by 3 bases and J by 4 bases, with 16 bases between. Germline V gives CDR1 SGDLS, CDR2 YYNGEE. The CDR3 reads CASSAGGGTLNEKLFF. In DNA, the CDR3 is TGTGCCAGCAGCGCCGGGGGAGGGACCCTTAATGAAAAACTGTTTTTT.

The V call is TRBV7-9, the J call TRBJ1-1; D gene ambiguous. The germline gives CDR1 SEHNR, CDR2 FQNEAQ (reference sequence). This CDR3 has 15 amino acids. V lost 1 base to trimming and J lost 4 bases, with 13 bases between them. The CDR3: CASSLDQAGSTEAFF. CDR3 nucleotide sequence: TGTGCCAGCAGCTTAGACCAGGCCGGGAGCACTGAAGCTTTCTTT.

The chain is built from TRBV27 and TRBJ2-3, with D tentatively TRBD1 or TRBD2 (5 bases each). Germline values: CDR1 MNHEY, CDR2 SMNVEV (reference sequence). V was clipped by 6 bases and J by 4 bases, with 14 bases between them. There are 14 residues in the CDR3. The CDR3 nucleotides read TGTGCCAGCAGGCCGCTTGGGGGTTCAGATACGCAGTATTTT. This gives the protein CASRPLGGSDTQYF.

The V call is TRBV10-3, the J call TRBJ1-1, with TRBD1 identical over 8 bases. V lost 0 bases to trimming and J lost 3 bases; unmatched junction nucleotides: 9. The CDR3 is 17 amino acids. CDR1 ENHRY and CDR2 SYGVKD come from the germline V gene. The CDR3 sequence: CAISESFGQGMDTEAFF. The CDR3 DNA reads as TGTGCCATCAGTGAGTCTTTTGGACAGGGAATGGACACTGAAGCTTTCTTT.

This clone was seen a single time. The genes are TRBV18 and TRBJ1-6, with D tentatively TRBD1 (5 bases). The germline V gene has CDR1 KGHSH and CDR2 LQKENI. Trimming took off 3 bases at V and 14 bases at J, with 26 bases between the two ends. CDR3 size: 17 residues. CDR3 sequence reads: CASSPTLGALGDSALHF. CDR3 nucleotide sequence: TGTGCCAGCTCACCGACCTTAGGGGCCCTCGGAGATTCGGCCCTCCACTTT.

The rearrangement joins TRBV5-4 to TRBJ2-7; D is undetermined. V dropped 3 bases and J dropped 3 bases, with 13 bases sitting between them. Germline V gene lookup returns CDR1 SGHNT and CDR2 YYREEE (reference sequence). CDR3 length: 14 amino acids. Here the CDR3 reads CASSSPGQLYEQYF. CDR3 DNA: TGTGCCAGCAGCTCACCGGGCCAGCTCTACGAGCAGTACTTC.

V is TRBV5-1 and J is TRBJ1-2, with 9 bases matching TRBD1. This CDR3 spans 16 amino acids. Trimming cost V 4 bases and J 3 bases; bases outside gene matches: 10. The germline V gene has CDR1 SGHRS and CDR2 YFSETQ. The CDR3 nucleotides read TGCGCCAGCAGCCCTCCCGCGACAGGGGGGTACTATGGCTACACCTTC. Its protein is CASSPPATGGYYGYTF.

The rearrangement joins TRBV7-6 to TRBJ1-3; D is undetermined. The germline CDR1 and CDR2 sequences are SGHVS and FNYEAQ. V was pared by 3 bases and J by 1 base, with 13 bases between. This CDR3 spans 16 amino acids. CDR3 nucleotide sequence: TGTGCCAGCAGCTTTACAGCCCTGACGTCTGGAAACACCATATATTTT. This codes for CASSFTALTSGNTIYF.

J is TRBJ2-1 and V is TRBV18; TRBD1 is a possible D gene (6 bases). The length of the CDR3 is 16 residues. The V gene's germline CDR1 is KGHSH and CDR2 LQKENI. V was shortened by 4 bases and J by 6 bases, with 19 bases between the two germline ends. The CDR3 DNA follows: TGTGCCAGCTCACTTTCTTCCGGGACACACTTCAATGAGCAGTTCTTC. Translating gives CASSLSSGTHFNEQFF.

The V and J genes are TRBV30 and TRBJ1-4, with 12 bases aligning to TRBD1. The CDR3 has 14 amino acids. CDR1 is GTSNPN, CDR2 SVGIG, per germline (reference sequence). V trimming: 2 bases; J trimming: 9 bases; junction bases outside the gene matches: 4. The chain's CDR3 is CAWSPGTGGQKLFF. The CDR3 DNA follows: TGTGCCTGGAGTCCCGGGACAGGGGGCCAAAAACTGTTTTTT.

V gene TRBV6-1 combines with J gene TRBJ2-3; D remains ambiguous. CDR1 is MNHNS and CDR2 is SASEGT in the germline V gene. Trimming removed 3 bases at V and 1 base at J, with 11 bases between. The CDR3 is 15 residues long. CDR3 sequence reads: CASSDPGLGTDTQYF. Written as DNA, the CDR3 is TGTGCCAGCAGTGATCCGGGCCTCGGCACAGATACGCAGTATTTT.

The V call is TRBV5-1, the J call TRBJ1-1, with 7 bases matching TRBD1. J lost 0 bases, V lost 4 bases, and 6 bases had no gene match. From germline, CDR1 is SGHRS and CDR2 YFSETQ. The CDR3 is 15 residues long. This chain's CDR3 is CASSPLTGLNTEAFF. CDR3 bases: TGCGCCAGCAGCCCCTTGACAGGGCTGAACACTGAAGCTTTCTTT.

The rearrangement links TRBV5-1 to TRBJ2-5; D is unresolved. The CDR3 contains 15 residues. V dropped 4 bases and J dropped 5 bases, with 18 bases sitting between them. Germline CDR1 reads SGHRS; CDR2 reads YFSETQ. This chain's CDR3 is CASSLTGLRAETQYF. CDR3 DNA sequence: TGCGCCAGCAGCCTCACGGGCCTCCGAGCGGAGACCCAGTACTTC.